This TCR beta chain is from a study of Graves' ophthalmopathy and Graves' hyperthyroidism. In donors with ophthalmopathy, activity was moderate-to-severe, with CAS ≥3, NOSPECS ≥4 and duration under 3 months. Uncontrolled infections, other autoimmune diseases, pregnancy or lactation barred patients from enrollment. The authors amplified TCR beta CDR3 regions from RNA transcripts. First-round RT-PCR used HTBI primers; second-round multiplex PCR followed. MiXCR, run by TCRdb on the multiplex PCR reads, gives a single entry per CDR3 protein. The sample contains approximately 480,000 distinct CDR3 sequences, under 15% of which appear only once. Many counts were recorded for this clonotype. Antigen: not known. Points from the study as a whole: Detection in blood was also observed for most expanded thyroid clonotypes above 0.001 frequency.

The V end was cut by 2 bases, the J end by 7 bases, with 12 bases between. This CDR3 comprises 13 residues. The origin of this receptor is a woman younger than 45 with Graves' ophthalmopathy. The rearrangement joins TRBV12-3 or TRBV12-4 to TRBJ2-7, with a tentative D call TRBD1 (5 bases). Sequencing was carried out using blood. The CDR3 nucleotides are TGTGCCAGCAGTTTAAGTAGGCAGGGAGAGCAGTACTTC. Translating gives CASSLSRQGEQYF.